This T cell receptor (beta chain) was sequenced for a study of cytomegalovirus exposure and HLA in healthy donors. Study-wide points: Some segments of the V type, notably TRBV6-2 and TRBV6-3, were excluded as indistinguishable.

Concerning this clone: What it binds is unknown.

13 Jbeta primers and 60 Vbeta primers were used for the PCR. Assay used: immunoSEQ multiplex PCR; TCRdb lists only in-frame clones, some missing. The sample records 200,000 to 250,000 clones, 85% to 90% being singletons. The CDR3 consists of 15 residues. Trimming cost V 0 bases and J 6 bases, with 16 bases left between them. The germline V gene has CDR1 SGDLS and CDR2 YYNGEE. The chain links TRBV9 to TRBJ2-7; a possible D gene is TRBD1 (5 bases). The specimen sequenced was PBMCs. This TCR came from a woman aged 18 to 35 in good health and CMV-seronegative. CDR3 sequence reads: CASSVDGRETSEQYF. In DNA form, the CDR3 reads TGTGCCAGCAGCGTAGACGGCAGGGAAACGTCCGAGCAGTACTTC.